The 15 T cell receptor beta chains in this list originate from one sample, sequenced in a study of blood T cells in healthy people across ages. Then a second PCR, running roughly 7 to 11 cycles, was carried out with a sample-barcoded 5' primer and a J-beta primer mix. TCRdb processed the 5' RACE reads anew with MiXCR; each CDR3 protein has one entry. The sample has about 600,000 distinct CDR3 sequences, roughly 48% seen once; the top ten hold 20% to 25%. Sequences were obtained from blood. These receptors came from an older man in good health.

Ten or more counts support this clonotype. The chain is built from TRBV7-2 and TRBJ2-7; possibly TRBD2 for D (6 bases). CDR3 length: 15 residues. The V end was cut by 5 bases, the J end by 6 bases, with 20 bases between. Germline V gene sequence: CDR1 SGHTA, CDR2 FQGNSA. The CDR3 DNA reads TGTGCCAGCAGCCCAGTCGGGTCTAGGGGAGGCGAGCAGTACTTC. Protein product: CASSPVGSRGGEQYF. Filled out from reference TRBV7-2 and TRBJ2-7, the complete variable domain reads GAGVSQSPSNKVTEKGKDVELRCDPISGHTALYWYRQSLGQGLEFLIYFQGNSAPDKSGLPSDRFSAERTGGSVSTLTIQRTQQEDSAVYLCASSPVGSRGGEQYFGPGTRLTVT.

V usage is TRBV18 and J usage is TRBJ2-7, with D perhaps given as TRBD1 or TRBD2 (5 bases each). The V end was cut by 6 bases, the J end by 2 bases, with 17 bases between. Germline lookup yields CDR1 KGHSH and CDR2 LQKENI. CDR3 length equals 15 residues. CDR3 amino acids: CASSQSPGAAYEQYF. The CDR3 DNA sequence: TGTGCCAGCTCCCAATCCCCCGGGGCAGCCTACGAGCAGTACTTC.

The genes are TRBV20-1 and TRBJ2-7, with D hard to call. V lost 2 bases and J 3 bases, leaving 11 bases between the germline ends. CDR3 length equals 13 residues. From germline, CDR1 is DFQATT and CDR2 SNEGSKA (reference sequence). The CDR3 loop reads CSARLGYNYEQYF. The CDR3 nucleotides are TGCAGTGCTAGATTGGGCTACAACTACGAGCAGTACTTC.

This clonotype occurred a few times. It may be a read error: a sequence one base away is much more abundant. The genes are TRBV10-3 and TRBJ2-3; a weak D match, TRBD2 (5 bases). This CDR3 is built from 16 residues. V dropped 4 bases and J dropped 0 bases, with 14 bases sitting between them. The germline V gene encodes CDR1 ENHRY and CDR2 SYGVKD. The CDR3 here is CAISGSAGTSTDTQYF. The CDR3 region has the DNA TGTGCCATCAGTGGCAGTGCGGGCACTAGCACAGATACGCAGTATTTT.

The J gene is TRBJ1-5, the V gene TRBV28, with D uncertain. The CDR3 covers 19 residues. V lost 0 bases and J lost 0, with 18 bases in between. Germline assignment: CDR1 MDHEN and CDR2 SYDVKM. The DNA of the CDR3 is TGTGCCAGCAGTTTATGGATGTTCGGGTTTCCCCCTAGCAATCAGCCCCAGCATTTT. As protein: CASSLWMFGFPPSNQPQHF.

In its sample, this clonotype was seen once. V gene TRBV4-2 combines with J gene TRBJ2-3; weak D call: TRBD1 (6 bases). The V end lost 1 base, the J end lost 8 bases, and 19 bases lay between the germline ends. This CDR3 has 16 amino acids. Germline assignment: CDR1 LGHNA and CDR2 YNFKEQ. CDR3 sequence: CASSQVPGQFQGTQYF. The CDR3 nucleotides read TGTGCCAGCAGCCAAGTGCCCGGACAGTTTCAGGGTACGCAGTATTTT.

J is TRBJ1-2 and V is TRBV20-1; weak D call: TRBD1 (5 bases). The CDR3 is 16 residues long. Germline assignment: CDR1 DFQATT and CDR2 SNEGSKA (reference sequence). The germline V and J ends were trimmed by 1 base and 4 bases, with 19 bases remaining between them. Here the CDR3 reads CSARALLGGDSYGYTF. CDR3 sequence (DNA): TGCAGTGCTAGAGCCCTCCTTGGGGGGGATTCCTATGGCTACACCTTC.

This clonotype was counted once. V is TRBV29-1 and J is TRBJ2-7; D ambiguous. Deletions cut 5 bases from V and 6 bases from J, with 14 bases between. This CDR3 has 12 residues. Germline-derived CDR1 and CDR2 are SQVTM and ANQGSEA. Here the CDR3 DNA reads TGCAGCGTTAGGCTAAGTGCGCGCGAGCAGTACTTC. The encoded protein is CSVRLSAREQYF.

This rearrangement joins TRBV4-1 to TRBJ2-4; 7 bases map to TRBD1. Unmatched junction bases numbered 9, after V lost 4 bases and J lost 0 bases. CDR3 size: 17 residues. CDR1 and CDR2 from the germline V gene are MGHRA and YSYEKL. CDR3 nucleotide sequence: TGCGCCAGCAGCCCAGAACGGACAGGCCTAGCCAAAAACATTCAGTACTTC. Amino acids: CASSPERTGLAKNIQYF.

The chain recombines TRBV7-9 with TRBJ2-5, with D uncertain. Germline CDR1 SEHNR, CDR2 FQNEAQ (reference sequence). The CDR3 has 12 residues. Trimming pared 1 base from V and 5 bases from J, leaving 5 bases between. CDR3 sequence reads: CASSLELETQYF. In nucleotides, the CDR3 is TGTGCCAGCAGCTTAGAGTTGGAGACCCAGTACTTC. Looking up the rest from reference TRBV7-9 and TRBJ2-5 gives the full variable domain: DTGVSQNPRHKITKRGQNVTFRCDPISEHNRLYWYRQTLGQGPEFLTYFQNEAQLEKSRLLSDRFSAERPKGSFSTLEIQRTEQGDSAMYLCASSLELETQYFGPGTRLLVL.

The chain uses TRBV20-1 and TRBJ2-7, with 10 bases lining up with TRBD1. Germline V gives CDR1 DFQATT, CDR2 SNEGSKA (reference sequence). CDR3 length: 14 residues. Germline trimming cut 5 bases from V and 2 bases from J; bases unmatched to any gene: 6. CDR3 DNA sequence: TGCAGTGCTCGCGGGACAGGGGCCCCCTACGAGCAGTACTTC. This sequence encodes CSARGTGAPYEQYF.

The CDR3 DNA reads as TGTGCCAGCAGCCAAGCTCAAAACGAAGCTTTCTTT. Its translation is CASSQAQNEAFF. The chain is built from TRBV3-1 and TRBJ1-1; no clear D. Germline V gene data show CDR1 as LGHDT and CDR2 as YNNKEL (reference sequence). Trimming removed 1 base at V and 8 bases at J, with 8 bases between. CDR3 length equals 12 residues.

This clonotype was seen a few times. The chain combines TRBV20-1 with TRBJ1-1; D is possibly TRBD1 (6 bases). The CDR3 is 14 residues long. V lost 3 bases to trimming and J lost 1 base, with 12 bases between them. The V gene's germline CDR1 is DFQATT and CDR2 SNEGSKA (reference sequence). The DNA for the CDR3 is TGCAGTGCTAGGGGTCCGACAGGGAACACTGAAGCTTTCTTT. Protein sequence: CSARGPTGNTEAFF.

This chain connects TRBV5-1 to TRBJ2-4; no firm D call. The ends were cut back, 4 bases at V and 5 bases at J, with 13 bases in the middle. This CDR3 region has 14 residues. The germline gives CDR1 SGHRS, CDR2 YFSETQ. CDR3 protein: CASSLSDPENIQYF. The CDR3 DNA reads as TGCGCCAGCAGCCTTTCCGACCCGGAAAACATTCAGTACTTC.

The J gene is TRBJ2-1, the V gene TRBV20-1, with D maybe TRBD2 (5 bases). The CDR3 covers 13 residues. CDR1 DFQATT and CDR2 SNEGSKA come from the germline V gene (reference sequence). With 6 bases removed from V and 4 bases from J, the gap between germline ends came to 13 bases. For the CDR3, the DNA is TGCAGTGCCACCCCCACGGGATACAATGAGCAGTTCTTC. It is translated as CSATPTGYNEQFF.